The sample holds a few counts of the clone carrying this T cell receptor beta chain. Antigen unknown. The sample comes from a study of vaccination and CD4 T cells after COVID-19. The study sequenced cultured CD4+ T cell DNA using the Oncomine TCR Beta short-read assay. Each CDR3 protein gets one entry after TCRdb re-called the PCR reads with MiXCR. The sample has over 10,000 distinct CDR3 sequences, roughly three quarters seen once. Treatment reported: roughly ten-day PBMC culture with coronavirus spike peptide pools or control peptides (ViraFEST assay). This receptor was taken from a human donor who had recovered from COVID-19. Sample: CD4+ T cells from blood, cultured in vitro.

This chain's CDR3 is CASSLEDRGLNQPQHF. CDR3 DNA: TGTGCCAGCAGCTTAGAGGACAGGGGGCTCAATCAGCCCCAGCATTTT. The chain has TRBV7-8 and TRBJ1-5, with TRBD1 matching over 11 bases. CDR1 SGHVS and CDR2 FQNEAQ come from the germline V gene. The length of the CDR3 is 16 residues. The V gene end was trimmed by 1 base and the J gene end by 3 bases; junction bases not matched to a gene: 2. Complete variable domain (other parts from reference TRBV7-8 and TRBJ1-5): GAGVSQSPRYKVAKRGQDVALRCDPISGHVSLFWYQQALGQGPEFLTYFQNEAQLDKSGLPSDRFFAERPEGSVSTLKIQRTQQEDSAVYLCASSLEDRGLNQPQHFGDGTRLSIL.